The rows below give T cell receptor beta chains drawn from one sample of a study of blood T cell repertoires in COVID-19. Produced via immunoSEQ multiplex PCR; TCRdb's table is partial and in-frame only. This table holds about 56,000 clones, roughly 80% found once. Sequencing was carried out using peripheral blood. The receptors shown here come from a man in his sixties with COVID-19, enrolled during active disease. Both conserved end residues are part of each CDR3. Each record gives: J gene, D gene, clone size, V gene, CDR3 protein, CDR3 DNA. The D gene is left open where the match is weak. Some rows mark clone size as missing; the rest say once, few, many or name a class of expanded clone.

>TRBJ1-4|TRBD1|NA|TRBV29-1
CSVSDRATNEKLFF
TGCAGCGTTTCTGACAGGGCAACTAATGAAAAACTGTTTTTT
>TRBJ2-1|TRBD2|NA|TRBV7-7
CASSLELAGDEQFF
TGTGCCAGCAGCTTAGAACTAGCGGGCGATGAGCAGTTCTTC
>TRBJ2-2|NA|once|TRBV19
CASKDKNTGELFF
TGTGCCAGTAAAGACAAGAACACCGGGGAGCTGTTTTTT
>TRBJ2-2|TRBD2|NA|TRBV28
CASRLTSGGHRHTGELFF
TGTGCCAGCAGGTTGACTAGCGGGGGTCATAGACACACCGGGGAGCTGTTTTTT
>TRBJ2-1|NA|NA|TRBV4-2
CASSQVSLSSYNEQFF
TGTGCCAGCAGCCAAGTAAGCCTAAGCTCCTACAATGAGCAGTTCTTC
>TRBJ1-6|NA|NA|TRBV5-1
CASSLVLGLGSPLHF
TGCGCCAGCAGCTTGGTATTGGGACTCGGGTCACCCCTCCACTTT
>TRBJ1-2|NA|NA|TRBV5-1
CASSSDSYGYTF
TGCGCCAGCAGCTCGGACAGTTATGGCTACACCTTC
>TRBJ2-3|NA|NA|TRBV7-3
CASSPLPSSDTQYF
TGTGCCAGCAGCCCCCTCCCCAGTTCAGATACGCAGTATTTT
>TRBJ2-7|NA|NA|TRBV5-1
CASSFTVSEQYF
TGCGCCAGCAGCTTTACAGTATCCGAGCAGTACTTC
>TRBJ2-5|TRBD1|NA|TRBV18
CASSETTGGQETQYF
TGTGCCAGCTCAGAGACTACAGGGGGCCAAGAGACCCAGTACTTC
>TRBJ2-4|TRBD1|NA|TRBV5-6
CASRSGTDGFIQYF
TGTGCCAGCAGATCGGGGACAGACGGGTTCATTCAGTACTTC
>TRBJ2-2|TRBD1|NA|TRBV28
CASIFSRTGFTGELFF
TGTGCCAGCATTTTTTCGCGGACAGGGTTTACCGGGGAGCTGTTTTTT
>TRBJ1-2|TRBD1|NA|TRBV7-9
CASTWTGTNYGYTF
TGTGCCAGCACCTGGACAGGGACGAACTATGGCTACACCTTC